The rows below give T cell receptor beta chains drawn from one sample of a study of tumor-infiltrating lymphocytes in primary liver carcinoma. One entry per CDR3 protein results from TCRdb running MiXCR on the multiplex PCR reads. This sample has nearly 200,000 distinct CDR3 sequences, with 65% found just once. Source material: peripheral blood. Every receptor here comes from a woman aged 55 to 70 with primary liver carcinoma and hepatitis B virus infection. The CDR3 runs from the conserved cysteine through the conserved F or W. A D gene is named only where the DNA matches it firmly. Clone size is stated in some rows and not others, as once, few, many or a class when expanded.

.	TRBV11-2	15	.	TRBJ2-7	CASTPSRSANYVQYF	TGTGCCAGCACCCCCTCCCGGAGTGCCAACTACGTGCAGTACTTC
.	TRBV6-5	14	.	TRBJ2-2	CASSYNMRTGELFF	TGTGCCAGCAGTTACAATATGCGCACCGGGGAGCTGTTTTTT
few	TRBV29-1	15	TRBD2	TRBJ2-3	CSVGGGDLGTDTQYF	TGCAGCGTGGGGGGGGGGGACTTAGGCACAGATACGCAGTATTTT
.	TRBV25-1	13	.	TRBJ2-7	CASTQKGLPEQYF	TGTGCCAGCACTCAGAAGGGACTGCCCGAGCAGTACTTC
.	TRBV21-1	15	.	TRBJ2-5	CVSSKASGARETQYF	TGTGTCAGCAGCAAAGCGTCGGGCGCCAGGGAGACCCAGTACTTC
.	TRBV14	16	.	TRBJ1-6	CASMARGTAVRSPLHF	TGTGCCAGCATGGCAAGAGGCACCGCCGTCCGGTCACCCCTCCACTTT
.	TRBV5-4	15	.	TRBJ2-1	CASSIGGGTYNEQFF	TGTGCCAGCAGCATCGGAGGGGGGACCTACAATGAGCAGTTCTTC
.	TRBV5-1	15	.	TRBJ2-7	CASSPSPRGRYEQYF	TGCGCCAGCAGCCCCTCCCCGAGGGGCCGGTACGAGCAGTACTTC
.	TRBV4-1	16	TRBD2	TRBJ2-3	CTSSRSAAGGSDTQYF	TGCACCAGCAGCCGGTCGGCAGCGGGAGGGTCAGATACGCAGTATTTT
.	TRBV7-9	14	.	TRBJ1-3	CASSPGGSGNTIYF	TGTGCCAGCAGCCCCGGGGGGTCGGGAAACACCATATATTTT
.	TRBV28	14	TRBD1	TRBJ1-2	CASSSPDRELGYTF	TGTGCCAGCAGTTCCCCGGACAGGGAGTTGGGCTACACCTTC
.	TRBV6-1	15	.	TRBJ2-7	CASSDPGGSSYVQYF	TGTGCCAGCAGTGACCCTGGAGGTTCTTCCTACGTGCAGTACTTC
few	TRBV21-1	15	.	TRBJ1-5	CASSNHRQINQPQHF	TGTGCCAGCAGCAACCATCGACAGATCAATCAGCCCCAGCATTTT
few	TRBV5-1	15	.	TRBJ1-5	CASSLGGDSNQPQHF	TGCGCCAGCAGCTTGGGTGGGGACAGCAATCAGCCCCAGCATTTT
many	TRBV12-3/TRBV12-4	13	TRBD1	TRBJ1-1	CASSWDRNTEAFF	TGTGCCAGCAGTTGGGACAGGAACACTGAAGCTTTCTTT
few	TRBV7-8	16	.	TRBJ2-5	CASSPPGHGFVETQYF	TGTGCCAGCAGCCCACCGGGACACGGGTTCGTGGAGACCCAGTACTTC
.	TRBV20-1	13	.	TRBJ2-5	CSVRGYSQETQYF	TGCAGTGTTAGGGGTTACAGCCAAGAGACCCAGTACTTC
.	TRBV4-1	19	TRBD2	TRBJ2-7	CASSQDSPLTSRITYEQCF	TGCGCCAGCAGCCAAGATTCCCCCCTGACTAGCAGAATAACCTACGAGCAGTGCTTC
once	TRBV11-2	15	.	TRBJ1-4	CTNSPISMVNEKLFF	TGTACCAACAGCCCCATCTCGATGGTTAATGAAAAACTGTTTTTT
.	TRBV11-3	15	TRBD2	TRBJ2-1	CASSLGTSGSHERFF	TGTGCCAGCAGCTTAGGGACTAGCGGGAGTCATGAGCGCTTCTTC
once	TRBV4-1	15	TRBD2	TRBJ2-1	CASSRVVSGGDEQFF	TGCGCCAGCAGCCGAGTTGTTAGCGGGGGGGATGAGCAGTTCTTC
.	TRBV9	15	TRBD2	TRBJ2-3	CASTGTSGSTDTQYF	TGTGCCAGTACCGGGACTAGCGGAAGCACAGATACGCAGTATTTT
many	TRBV4-2	15	TRBD2	TRBJ2-1	CASSQKTSGHNEQFF	TGTGCCAGCAGCCAAAAAACTAGCGGACACAATGAGCAGTTCTTC
many	TRBV5-4	14	TRBD1	TRBJ2-1	CASSSQGANPRQFF	TGTGCCAGCAGCTCACAGGGGGCAAACCCCCGCCAGTTCTTC
.	TRBV11-2	12	.	TRBJ1-1	CARSPTNTGAFF	TGTGCCAGAAGCCCAACGAACACTGGAGCTTTCTTT
.	TRBV28	15	.	TRBJ2-2	CASSLAGSSTGGLFF	TGTGCCAGCAGCTTAGCAGGGTCGAGCACCGGGGGGCTGTTTTTT
.	TRBV6-1	15	TRBD1	TRBJ2-2	CASTSGQGGHAELFF	TGTGCCAGCACCTCGGGACAGGGGGGACACGCGGAGCTGTTTTTT
.	TRBV29-1	15	TRBD2	TRBJ2-5	CSVEGASGSWDTRYF	TGCAGCGTTGAAGGGGCTAGCGGGAGTTGGGATACCCGGTACTTC
.	TRBV6-1	13	.	TRBJ2-1	CASNEINYNEQFF	TGTGCCAGCAATGAAATTAACTACAATGAGCAGTTCTTC
few	TRBV28	12	.	TRBJ2-7	CASSLSTYEQYF	TGTGCCAGCAGTTTATCCACCTACGAGCAGTACTTC
.	TRBV12-3/TRBV12-4	15	TRBD2	TRBJ2-7	CASSSEVVAGVEQYF	TGTGCCAGCAGCAGCGAAGTAGTAGCGGGAGTTGAGCAGTACTTC
.	TRBV12-3/TRBV12-4	15	.	TRBJ1-5	CVSSLGLGFGQPQHF	TGTGTCAGCAGTTTGGGGTTGGGCTTCGGACAGCCCCAGCATTTT
.	TRBV12-3/TRBV12-4	14	TRBD1	TRBJ2-7	CASSSHRGLHEQYF	TGTGCCAGCAGTTCCCACAGGGGTCTCCACGAACAGTACTTC
few	TRBV7-9	17	TRBD1	TRBJ1-4	CASRPIGTGGNNEKLFF	TGTGCCAGCCGACCCATCGGGACAGGGGGCAATAATGAAAAACTGTTTTTT
many	TRBV12-3/TRBV12-4	14	TRBD2	TRBJ2-7	CASSPGGSAYEQYF	TGTGCCAGCAGCCCCGGGGGGTCCGCCTACGAGCAGTACTTC
few	TRBV12-3/TRBV12-4	13	.	TRBJ2-1	CASRWGYYNEQFF	TGTGCCAGCAGATGGGGTTACTACAATGAGCAGTTCTTC
.	TRBV5-1	16	.	TRBJ2-1	CASNLEAGRTYNKQFF	TGCGCCAGCAACTTGGAGGCGGGGCGAACCTACAATAAGCAGTTCTTC
many	TRBV6-2/TRBV6-3	13	.	TRBJ2-7	CASSTDTSYEQYF	TGTGCCAGCAGTACCGATACGTCCTACGAGCAGTACTTC
.	TRBV11-1	15	TRBD2	TRBJ2-7	CASSWGGSPSYEQYF	TGTGCCAGCAGCTGGGGCGGGAGCCCCTCCTACGAGCAGTACTTC
.	TRBV11-2	14	.	TRBJ2-5	CASSSGWKKEAQYF	TGTGCCAGCAGCTCAGGGTGGAAAAAAGAGGCCCAGTACTTC
.	TRBV12-3/TRBV12-4	15	.	TRBJ2-5	CATSKVGQGQETQYF	TGTGCCACATCTAAAGTGGGGCAGGGACAAGAGACCCAGTACTTC
.	TRBV11-2	17	.	TRBJ1-1	CASSLEPRGYLNTEAFF	TGTGCCAGCAGCTTAGAGCCCAGGGGTTATTTGAACACTGAAGCTTTCTTT
.	TRBV11-3	13	.	TRBJ2-3	CASSLAGADTHYF	TGTGCCAGCAGCTTAGCAGGGGCAGATACGCATTATTTT
many	TRBV6-1	13	TRBD2	TRBJ2-7	CASGTQLGGEQYF	TGTGCCAGCGGGACGCAACTCGGGGGGGAGCAGTACTTC
.	TRBV11-2	17	TRBD2	TRBJ2-7	CASSLCLPSGRGHKQYF	TGTGCCAGCAGCTTATGTCTCCCTAGCGGGAGGGGCCACAAGCAGTACTTC
many	TRBV12-3/TRBV12-4	14	.	TRBJ1-6	CASSSHGHNSPLHF	TGTGCCAGCAGTTCGCATGGCCATAATTCACCCCTCCACTTT
.	TRBV29-1	13	.	TRBJ2-7	CSASWDGRYEQYF	TGCAGCGCCTCCTGGGACGGTCGCTACGAGCAGTATTTC
few	TRBV30	10	.	TRBJ1-2	CAWVRDGYTF	TGTGCCTGGGTCCGGGATGGCTACACCTTC
.	TRBV6-5	13	.	TRBJ2-1	CASTRDINNEQFF	TGTGCCAGCACCCGGGACATCAACAATGAGCAGTTCTTC
many	TRBV12-3/TRBV12-4	13	.	TRBJ1-1	CASTPAGGTEAFF	TGTGCCAGCACACCGGCTGGGGGGACTGAAGCTTTCTTT
.	TRBV11-2	12	.	TRBJ2-1	CASSLGKSEQFF	TGTGCCAGCAGCCTAGGAAAGAGTGAGCAGTTCTTC
.	TRBV29-1	12	TRBD1	TRBJ1-1	CSVGTGITEAFF	TGCAGCGTTGGGACAGGGATCACTGAAGCTTTCTTT
many	TRBV5-1	10	.	TRBJ2-5	CARGQETQYF	TGCGCCAGGGGCCAAGAGACCCAGTACTTC
few	TRBV7-9	16	.	TRBJ2-3	CASSFAGARRTDTQYF	TGTGCCAGCAGCTTCGCCGGGGCGAGACGCACAGATACGCAGTATTTT
once	TRBV11-3	14	.	TRBJ1-2	CVSSLRGGLLGYTF	TGTGTCAGCAGCTTAAGGGGGGGCTTACTTGGCTACACCTTC